These T cell receptor beta chains were read from a single sample in a study of blood T cell repertoires in COVID-19. Profiled with immunoSEQ multiplex PCR; TCRdb holds only in-frame clones, not every one. The profile shows over 120,000 clones, approximately 87% of them singletons. The sequencing input was PBMCs or T cells enriched from blood (not recorded which). The source is a man in his 60s who had recovered from COVID-19. Each CDR3 is given with its conserved first and last residue.

v_gene	CDR3aa
TRBV28	CASSFNSPASPLHF
TRBV7-2	CASSSGPANYGYTF
TRBV28	CASRTGTWPNQPQHF
TRBV28	CASSFTQGVNTEAFF
TRBV10-1	CASRSGEMNTEAFF
TRBV13	CASSFSGTGNTIYF
TRBV9	CASSPGGNYGYTF
TRBV10-3	CAINPRGGPTYGYTF
TRBV9	CASSLGTLAYNEQFF
TRBV3-1/TRBV3-2	CASSLEPRALETQYF
TRBV5-1	CASSLVVGISGANVLTF
TRBV6-5	CASSSRVPGANVLTF
TRBV4-1	CASSQDFRETSRFSNYGYTF
TRBV7-9	CASSLAGTGAEAFF
TRBV5-1	CASTRDSYNEQFF
TRBV7-9	CASSRGTGAGNTIYF
TRBV27	CASSRFSGAGSNEKLFF
TRBV4-1	CASSQTRDFKTEAFF
TRBV7-9	CASTQGYEKLFF
TRBV10-3	CAIRSLESYGGTDTQYF